A selection of T cell receptor beta chains follows, all from one sample in a study of blood T cell repertoires in COVID-19. Using immunoSEQ multiplex PCR, the repertoire was profiled, and TCRdb retains in-frame clones only, with some absent. The sample lists around 120,000 clones, about 74% occurring once. What was sequenced was peripheral blood. Source of these receptors: a man aged 70 or older with acute or convalescent COVID-19. The CDR3 runs from the conserved cysteine through the conserved F or W. D genes are given only for firm matches. Clone size is stated in some rows and not others, as once, few, many or a class when expanded.

size: .; D: TRBD1; V: TRBV7-2; J: TRBJ1-5; CDR3: CASSRGPGQGQPQHF; DNA: TGTGCCAGCAGCCGGGGTCCGGGACAGGGACAGCCCCAGCATTTT
size: .; D: .; V: TRBV18; J: TRBJ2-5; CDR3: CASSPALLETQYF; DNA: TGTGCCAGCTCCCCGGCACTATTGGAGACCCAGTACTTC
size: .; D: .; V: TRBV18; J: TRBJ2-1; CDR3: CASSPTGYNEQFF; DNA: TGTGCCAGCTCACCTACAGGGTATAATGAGCAGTTCTTC
size: .; D: .; V: TRBV4-3; J: TRBJ2-7; CDR3: CASSQEGASREQYF; DNA: TGCGCCAGCAGCCAAGAGGGGGCATCTCGCGAGCAGTACTTC
size: .; D: TRBD1; V: TRBV27; J: TRBJ1-1; CDR3: CASSLGQGGTEAFF; DNA: TGTGCCAGCAGTCTCGGACAGGGGGGAACTGAAGCTTTCTTT
size: few; D: .; V: TRBV15; J: TRBJ2-3; CDR3: CATSRDFQGPDTQYF; DNA: TGTGCCACCAGCAGAGATTTCCAGGGTCCAGATACGCAGTATTTT
size: .; D: TRBD2; V: TRBV27; J: TRBJ2-3; CDR3: CASTYSGGAEDTQYF; DNA: TGTGCCAGCACTTATAGCGGGGGGGCCGAAGATACGCAGTATTTT
size: once; D: .; V: TRBV20-1; J: TRBJ2-1; CDR3: CSATNNEQFF; DNA: TGCAGTGCAACTAACAATGAGCAGTTCTTC
size: .; D: TRBD2; V: TRBV4-3; J: TRBJ2-3; CDR3: CASSQLAGGTSTDTQYF; DNA: TGCGCCAGCAGCCAACTAGCGGGGGGGACTAGCACAGATACGCAGTATTTT
size: .; D: TRBD1; V: TRBV23-1; J: TRBJ2-7; CDR3: CARKPRGQGDYEQYF; DNA: TGCGCCAGAAAACCCCGGGGACAGGGAGACTACGAGCAGTACTTC
size: .; D: .; V: TRBV24-1; J: TRBJ2-3; CDR3: CATSGSTDTQYF; DNA: TGTGCCACCAGTGGGAGTACAGATACGCAGTATTTT
size: .; D: TRBD2; V: TRBV2; J: TRBJ2-2; CDR3: CASSVKRGNTGELFF; DNA: TGTGCCAGCAGTGTAAAGCGGGGGAACACCGGGGAGCTGTTTTTT
size: .; D: .; V: TRBV11-2; J: TRBJ2-7; CDR3: CASSNPGGSDEQYF; DNA: TGTGCCAGCAGCAACCCTGGCGGGTCGGACGAGCAGTACTTC
size: .; D: TRBD2; V: TRBV19; J: TRBJ2-1; CDR3: CASSIGLAVLNEQFF; DNA: TGTGCCAGTAGTATAGGACTAGCGGTCCTCAATGAGCAGTTCTTC
size: .; D: TRBD2; V: TRBV13; J: TRBJ2-5; CDR3: CASSAGTSGRRVGETQYF; DNA: TGTGCCAGCAGCGCAGGGACTAGCGGGAGAAGGGTTGGGGAGACCCAGTACTTC
size: .; D: TRBD2; V: TRBV5-1; J: TRBJ2-5; CDR3: CASSERLAGEETQYF; DNA: TGCGCCAGCTCGGAACGGCTAGCGGGAGAAGAGACCCAGTACTTC
size: .; D: .; V: TRBV7-7; J: TRBJ2-7; CDR3: CASSPGLSYEQYF; DNA: TGTGCCAGCAGCCCGGGACTTTCCTACGAGCAGTACTTC
size: .; D: .; V: TRBV6-5; J: TRBJ2-7; CDR3: CASRVTLSSYEQYF; DNA: TGTGCCAGCAGAGTGACTTTAAGCTCCTACGAGCAGTACTTC
size: .; D: .; V: TRBV5-5; J: TRBJ1-1; CDR3: CASSLTRGSTEAFF; DNA: TGTGCCAGCAGCTTGACCAGGGGAAGCACTGAAGCTTTCTTT
size: .; D: .; V: TRBV29-1; J: TRBJ2-6; CDR3: CSVEDIRAPGANVLTF; DNA: TGCAGCGTTGAAGATATCAGGGCGCCTGGGGCCAACGTCCTGACTTTC
size: .; D: TRBD1; V: TRBV28; J: TRBJ1-5; CDR3: CASIRTGGRRNQPQHF; DNA: TGTGCCAGCATCCGGACAGGGGGGCGACGGAATCAGCCCCAGCATTTT
size: .; D: .; V: TRBV15; J: TRBJ1-2; CDR3: CATSRDGVNYGYTF; DNA: TGTGCCACCAGCAGAGACGGGGTTAACTATGGCTACACCTTC
size: .; D: TRBD1; V: TRBV5-1; J: TRBJ1-2; CDR3: CASSLLTGGYGYTF; DNA: TGCGCCAGCAGCTTACTGACAGGGGGTTATGGCTACACCTTC
size: .; D: TRBD1; V: TRBV7-2; J: TRBJ1-2; CDR3: CASRTTGGVWYGYTF; DNA: TGTGCCAGCAGGACGACAGGGGGCGTATGGTATGGCTACACCTTC
size: .; D: TRBD2; V: TRBV7-6; J: TRBJ2-3; CDR3: CASSLGAGLMTDTQYF; DNA: TGTGCCAGCAGCTTAGGGGCGGGACTAATGACAGATACGCAGTATTTT
size: .; D: TRBD1; V: TRBV24-1; J: TRBJ2-1; CDR3: CATSDRTGTGGLYNEQFF; DNA: TGTGCCACCAGTGATCGTACCGGGACAGGGGGGTTATACAATGAGCAGTTCTTC
size: .; D: .; V: TRBV18; J: TRBJ2-5; CDR3: CASSPPGVQETQYF; DNA: TGTGCCAGCTCACCTCCAGGGGTCCAAGAGACCCAGTACTTC
size: once; D: TRBD2; V: TRBV7-2; J: TRBJ2-1; CDR3: CASSSRVAGGGENEQFF; DNA: TGTGCCAGCAGCTCCCGGGTAGCGGGAGGCGGGGAAAATGAGCAGTTCTTC
size: .; D: .; V: TRBV24-1; J: TRBJ2-5; CDR3: CATSGFGSMTAHQETQYF; DNA: TGTGCCACCAGTGGATTTGGATCTATGACAGCTCACCAAGAGACCCAGTACTTC
size: .; D: TRBD1; V: TRBV4-1; J: TRBJ2-4; CDR3: CASSQAGQKNIQYF; DNA: TGCGCCAGCAGCCAAGCGGGACAGAAAAACATTCAGTACTTC
size: once; D: TRBD1; V: TRBV6-4; J: TRBJ1-1; CDR3: CASSAQGGTEAFF; DNA: TGTGCCAGCAGTGCTCAGGGGGGCACTGAAGCTTTCTTT
size: .; D: .; V: TRBV7-3; J: TRBJ2-1; CDR3: CASRDLGTLSYNEQFF; DNA: TGTGCCAGCAGGGACCTAGGGACACTTTCCTACAATGAGCAGTTCTTC
size: .; D: .; V: TRBV6-5; J: TRBJ1-3; CDR3: CASSYSRAASGNTIYF; DNA: TGTGCCAGCAGTTACTCGAGGGCAGCCTCTGGAAACACCATATATTTT
size: once; D: TRBD2; V: TRBV7-3; J: TRBJ2-3; CDR3: CASSSGTSGPRAPDTQYF; DNA: TGTGCCAGCAGCTCCGGGACTAGCGGCCCCAGGGCCCCAGATACGCAGTATTTT
size: .; D: .; V: TRBV9; J: TRBJ1-1; CDR3: CASTPGRGNTEAFF; DNA: TGTGCCAGCACCCCAGGGAGGGGGAACACTGAAGCTTTCTTT
size: .; D: .; V: TRBV3-1/TRBV3-2; J: TRBJ1-6; CDR3: CASSQGQGVSPLHF; DNA: TGTGCCAGCAGCCAAGGGCAGGGTGTTTCACCCCTCCACTTT
size: .; D: .; V: TRBV6-5; J: TRBJ2-3; CDR3: CASSYSSNLPPTQYF; DNA: TGTGCCAGCAGTTACTCGAGTAACCTGCCGCCTACGCAGTATTTT
size: .; D: .; V: TRBV30; J: TRBJ1-3; CDR3: CAWSVQDTIYF; DNA: TGTGCCTGGAGTGTACAAGACACCATATATTTT
size: once; D: TRBD1; V: TRBV6-5; J: TRBJ2-7; CDR3: CASSYSGQGAPYEQYF; DNA: TGTGCCAGCAGTTACTCGGGGCAGGGGGCCCCCTACGAGCAGTACTTC
size: .; D: .; V: TRBV28; J: TRBJ1-6; CDR3: CASTLEGSYNSPLHF; DNA: TGTGCCAGCACCCTGGAGGGGTCCTATAATTCACCCCTCCACTTT
size: .; D: .; V: TRBV6-5; J: TRBJ1-2; CDR3: CASSSGGTAYGYTF; DNA: TGTGCCAGCAGTTCCGGCGGGACGGCCTATGGCTACACCTTC
size: .; D: .; V: TRBV21-1; J: TRBJ1-4; CDR3: CASSKEWDRPTQSYEKLFF; DNA: TGTGCCAGCAGCAAAGAGTGGGACAGGCCCACCCAATCTTATGAAAAACTGTTTTTT
size: few; D: TRBD1; V: TRBV7-9; J: TRBJ1-2; CDR3: CASSVDRGGYTF; DNA: TGTGCCAGCAGCGTAGACAGGGGTGGCTACACCTTC
size: .; D: .; V: TRBV27; J: TRBJ1-4; CDR3: CASTSSRSNEKLFF; DNA: TGTGCCAGCACAAGTAGCCGTAGTAATGAAAAACTGTTTTTT
size: .; D: TRBD2; V: TRBV5-1; J: TRBJ2-5; CDR3: CASSAGTIQETQYF; DNA: TGCGCCAGCAGCGCAGGGACTATTCAAGAGACCCAGTACTTC
size: once; D: TRBD1; V: TRBV27; J: TRBJ2-1; CDR3: CASSLPGQGARLPEQFF; DNA: TGTGCCAGCAGTTTACCCGGACAGGGGGCACGTCTTCCTGAGCAGTTCTTC
size: .; D: TRBD2; V: TRBV15; J: TRBJ2-7; CDR3: CATSEPIAGALSYEQYF; DNA: TGTGCCACCAGCGAGCCCATAGCGGGGGCTCTCTCCTACGAGCAGTACTTC
size: .; D: TRBD1; V: TRBV6-5; J: TRBJ2-7; CDR3: CASRPTGGGYEQYF; DNA: TGTGCCAGCAGACCGACAGGGGGCGGTTACGAGCAGTACTTC
size: .; D: .; V: TRBV28; J: TRBJ1-2; CDR3: CASSLGRRGYTF; DNA: TGTGCCAGCAGTTTGGGGCGTCGGGGCTACACCTTC
size: .; D: .; V: TRBV5-1; J: TRBJ1-4; CDR3: CASSRVEGDREKLFF; DNA: TGCGCCAGCAGCCGCGTTGAAGGGGATCGGGAAAAACTGTTTTTT
size: once; D: .; V: TRBV30; J: TRBJ1-5; CDR3: CAWSTRQNSNQPQHF; DNA: TGTGCCTGGAGTACCCGACAGAATAGCAATCAGCCCCAGCATTTT
size: .; D: TRBD1; V: TRBV19; J: TRBJ1-2; CDR3: CASDTLDRGDYGYTF; DNA: TGTGCCAGCGATACCTTGGACAGGGGTGACTATGGCTACACCTTC
size: few; D: .; V: TRBV6-6; J: TRBJ1-1; CDR3: CASRPYRDTEAFF; DNA: TGTGCCAGCAGGCCTTACAGAGACACTGAAGCTTTCTTT
size: .; D: .; V: TRBV5-5; J: TRBJ1-5; CDR3: CASTAGGGQPQHF; DNA: TGTGCCAGCACCGCGGGGGGAGGCCAGCCCCAGCATTTT
size: .; D: .; V: TRBV9; J: TRBJ2-7; CDR3: CASSVSDTHYEQYF; DNA: TGTGCCAGCAGCGTATCTGACACTCATTACGAGCAGTACTTC
size: .; D: .; V: TRBV7-3; J: TRBJ2-1; CDR3: CASSSGGLNNEQFF; DNA: TGTGCCAGCAGCTCTGGAGGTTTGAACAATGAGCAGTTCTTC